This passage covers 6 T cell receptor beta chains from one sample sequenced in a study of T cell responses to AZD1222 COVID-19 vaccine. The protocol was immunoSEQ multiplex PCR, while the TCRdb copy is restricted to in-frame clones and leaves out a portion. The sample includes 150,000 to 200,000 clones, about 91% of them seen just once. Sample: peripheral blood, taken on day 0 of AZD1222 vaccination. The receptors were sampled from an adult in good health.

This chain connects TRBV5-4 to TRBJ2-1, with D maybe TRBD2 (6 bases). The V gene's germline CDR1 is SGHNT and CDR2 YYREEE (reference sequence). The length of the CDR3 is 14 residues. V lost 3 bases and J 4 bases, leaving 11 bases between the germline ends. CDR3 region: CASSSTGRYNEQFF. CDR3 DNA: TGTGCCAGCAGCTCGACCGGGAGATACAATGAGCAGTTCTTC.

This clone was picked up a small number of times. The rearrangement uses TRBV6-1 and TRBJ1-4; TRBD1 matches 8 bases. Germline CDR1 reads MNHNS; CDR2 reads SASEGT. This CDR3 region has 15 residues. Unmatched junction bases numbered 10, after V lost 3 bases and J lost 10 bases. CDR3 nucleotides: TGTGCCAGCAGTGAGCATGCAGGGGGCGCCGGAAAACTGTTTTTT. Encoded protein: CASSEHAGGAGKLFF.

V usage is TRBV7-9 and J usage is TRBJ2-7; a weak D match, TRBD2 (5 bases). CDR3 length: 15 amino acids. Germline CDR1 reads SEHNR; CDR2 reads FQNEAQ (reference sequence). V was clipped by 5 bases and J by 2 bases, with 16 bases between them. The CDR3 nucleotides are TGTGCCAGCAGCAAGAACCGGGATTCAACCTACGAGCAGTACTTC. It codes for CASSKNRDSTYEQYF. The full variable domain, in which reference TRBV7-9 and TRBJ2-7 provide the parts outside the CDR3, is DTGVSQNPRHKITKRGQNVTFRCDPISEHNRLYWYRQTLGQGPEFLTYFQNEAQLEKSRLLSDRFSAERPKGSFSTLEIQRTEQGDSAMYLCASSKNRDSTYEQYFGPGTRLTVT.

The chain recombines TRBV9 with TRBJ2-2; perhaps TRBD1 as D (5 bases). Per the germline V gene, CDR1 is SGDLS and CDR2 is YYNGEE. The CDR3 totals 14 residues. The ends were cut back, 0 bases at V and 3 bases at J, with 6 bases in the middle. The CDR3 region has the DNA TGTGCCAGCAGCGTAGTACAGGACACCGGGGAGCTGTTTTTT. As protein: CASSVVQDTGELFF.

As concerns this clone: Additional DNA sequences in this sample encode the identical CDR3. This chain joins TRBV3-1 (or the pseudogene TRBV3-2) and TRBJ1-2; 9 nucleotides match TRBD1. V lost 4 bases, J lost 2 bases, and 2 bases stayed unmatched. The CDR3 runs to 14 residues. CDR1 is LGHDT and CDR2 is YNNKEL in the germline V gene (reference sequence). DNA for the CDR3: TGTGCCAGCAGCCCCGGACAGGGGAACTATGGCTACACCTTC. Its protein is CASSPGQGNYGYTF.

The rearrangement uses TRBV28 and TRBJ1-2; D is unclear. The V and J ends lost 8 bases and 8 bases respectively, with 18 bases between them. The CDR3 consists of 13 residues. From germline, CDR1 is MDHEN and CDR2 SYDVKM. The CDR3 nucleotides read TGTGCCAGCGGTCCCAAAGGCCCGCCCGGCTACACCTTC. Encoded protein: CASGPKGPPGYTF.